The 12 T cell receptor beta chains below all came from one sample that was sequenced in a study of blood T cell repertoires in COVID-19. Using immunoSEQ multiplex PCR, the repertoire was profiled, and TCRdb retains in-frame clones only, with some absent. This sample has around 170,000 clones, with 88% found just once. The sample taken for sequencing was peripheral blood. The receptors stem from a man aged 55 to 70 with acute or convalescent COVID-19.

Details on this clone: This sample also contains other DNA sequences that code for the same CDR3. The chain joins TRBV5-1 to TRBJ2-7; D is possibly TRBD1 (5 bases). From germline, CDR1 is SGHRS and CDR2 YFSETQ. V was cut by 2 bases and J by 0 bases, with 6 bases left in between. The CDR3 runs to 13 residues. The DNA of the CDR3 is TGCGCCAGCAGCTTACAGGACTCCTACGAGCAGTACTTC. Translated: CASSLQDSYEQYF.

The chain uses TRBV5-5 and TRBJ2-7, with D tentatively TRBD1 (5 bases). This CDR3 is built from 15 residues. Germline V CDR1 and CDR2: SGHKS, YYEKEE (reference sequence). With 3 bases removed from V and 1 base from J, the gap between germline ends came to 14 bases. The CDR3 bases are TGTGCCAGCAGCTCCCTCGCAGGGCTGTCCTACGAGCAGTACTTC. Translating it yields CASSSLAGLSYEQYF.

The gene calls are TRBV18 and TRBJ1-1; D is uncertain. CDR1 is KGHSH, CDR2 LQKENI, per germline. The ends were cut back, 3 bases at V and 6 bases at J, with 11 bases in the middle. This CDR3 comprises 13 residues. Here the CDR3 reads CASSPNEGSEAFF. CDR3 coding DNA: TGTGCCAGCTCACCTAACGAGGGTTCTGAAGCTTTCTTT.

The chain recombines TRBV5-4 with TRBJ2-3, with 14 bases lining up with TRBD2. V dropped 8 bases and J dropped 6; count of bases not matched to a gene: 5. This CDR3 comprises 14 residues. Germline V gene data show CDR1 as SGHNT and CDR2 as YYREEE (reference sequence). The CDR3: CASRLAGGPDTQYF. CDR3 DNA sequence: TGTGCCAGTAGACTAGCGGGGGGGCCGGATACGCAGTATTTT.

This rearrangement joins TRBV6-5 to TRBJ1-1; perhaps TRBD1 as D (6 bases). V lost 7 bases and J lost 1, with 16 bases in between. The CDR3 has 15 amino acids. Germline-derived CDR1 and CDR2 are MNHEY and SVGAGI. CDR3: CASTPRGGANTEAFF. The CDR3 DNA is TGTGCCAGCACCCCACGCGGGGGGGCGAACACTGAAGCTTTCTTT.

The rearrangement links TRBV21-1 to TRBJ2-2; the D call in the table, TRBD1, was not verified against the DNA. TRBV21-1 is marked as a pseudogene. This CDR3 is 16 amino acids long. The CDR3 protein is CASSKDRGLSTGELFF. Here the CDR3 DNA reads TGTGCCAGCAGCAAAGACAGGGGGCTTTCTACCGGGGAGCTGTTTTTT.

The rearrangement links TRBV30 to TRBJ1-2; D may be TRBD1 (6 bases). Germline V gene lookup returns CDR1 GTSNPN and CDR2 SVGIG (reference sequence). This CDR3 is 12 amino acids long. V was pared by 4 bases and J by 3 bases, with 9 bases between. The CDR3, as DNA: TGTGCCTGGACACCAGGGGACTATGGCTACACCTTC. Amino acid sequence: CAWTPGDYGYTF.

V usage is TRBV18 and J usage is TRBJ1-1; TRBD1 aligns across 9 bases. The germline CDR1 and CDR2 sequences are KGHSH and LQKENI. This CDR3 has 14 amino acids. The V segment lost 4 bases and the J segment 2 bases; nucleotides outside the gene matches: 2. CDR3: CASSLTGGNTEAFF. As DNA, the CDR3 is TGTGCCAGCTCACTCACAGGGGGCAACACTGAAGCTTTCTTT.

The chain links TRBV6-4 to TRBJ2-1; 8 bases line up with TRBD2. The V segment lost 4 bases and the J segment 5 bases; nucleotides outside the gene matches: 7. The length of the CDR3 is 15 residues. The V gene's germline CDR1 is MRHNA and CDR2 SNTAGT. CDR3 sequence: CASSAAWRGDNEQFF. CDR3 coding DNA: TGTGCCAGCAGTGCCGCCTGGCGGGGGGACAATGAGCAGTTCTTC.

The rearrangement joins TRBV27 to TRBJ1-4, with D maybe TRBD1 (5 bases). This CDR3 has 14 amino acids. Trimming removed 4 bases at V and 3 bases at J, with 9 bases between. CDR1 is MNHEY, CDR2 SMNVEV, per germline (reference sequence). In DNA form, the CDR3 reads TGTGCCAGCAGTTGGGGCAGGTCTAATGAAAAACTGTTTTTT. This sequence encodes CASSWGRSNEKLFF.

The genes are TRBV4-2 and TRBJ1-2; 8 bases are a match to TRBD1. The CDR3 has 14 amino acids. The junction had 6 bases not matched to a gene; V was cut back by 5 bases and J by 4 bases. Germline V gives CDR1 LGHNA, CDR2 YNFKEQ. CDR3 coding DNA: TGTGCCAGCAGCATCCAGGGGGCCGGCTATGGCTACACCTTC. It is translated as CASSIQGAGYGYTF.

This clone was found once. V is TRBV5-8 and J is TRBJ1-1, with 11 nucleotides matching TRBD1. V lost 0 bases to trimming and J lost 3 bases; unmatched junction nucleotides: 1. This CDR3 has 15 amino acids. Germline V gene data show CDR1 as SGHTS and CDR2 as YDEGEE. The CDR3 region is CASSLGTGGYTEAFF. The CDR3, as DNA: TGTGCCAGCAGCTTGGGGACAGGGGGCTACACTGAAGCTTTCTTT.